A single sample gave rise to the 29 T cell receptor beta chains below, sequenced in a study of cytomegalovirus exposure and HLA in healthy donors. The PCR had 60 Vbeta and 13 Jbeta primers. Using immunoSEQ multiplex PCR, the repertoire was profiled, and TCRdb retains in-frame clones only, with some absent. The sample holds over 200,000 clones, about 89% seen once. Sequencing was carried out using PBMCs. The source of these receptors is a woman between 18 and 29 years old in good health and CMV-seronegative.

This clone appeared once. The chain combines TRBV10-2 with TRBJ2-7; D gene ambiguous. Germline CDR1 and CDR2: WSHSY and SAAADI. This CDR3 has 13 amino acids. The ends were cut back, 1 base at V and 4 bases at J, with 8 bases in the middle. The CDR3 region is CASSEWAVYEQYF. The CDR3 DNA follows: TGCGCCAGCAGTGAGTGGGCAGTTTACGAGCAGTACTTC.

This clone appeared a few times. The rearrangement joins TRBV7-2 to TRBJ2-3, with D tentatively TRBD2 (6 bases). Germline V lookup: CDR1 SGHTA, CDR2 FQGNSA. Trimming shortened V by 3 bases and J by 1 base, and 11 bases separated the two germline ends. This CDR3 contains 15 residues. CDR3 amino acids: CASSLGGARTDTQYF. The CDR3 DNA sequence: TGTGCCAGCAGCTTGGGCGGGGCCCGCACAGATACGCAGTATTTT.

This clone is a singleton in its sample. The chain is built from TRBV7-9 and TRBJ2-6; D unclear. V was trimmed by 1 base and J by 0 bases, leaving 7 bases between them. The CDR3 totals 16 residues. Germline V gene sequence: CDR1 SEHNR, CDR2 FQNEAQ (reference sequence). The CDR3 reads CASSLVSSSGANVLTF. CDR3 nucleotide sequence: TGTGCCAGCAGCTTAGTTTCCAGCTCTGGGGCCAACGTCCTGACTTTC.

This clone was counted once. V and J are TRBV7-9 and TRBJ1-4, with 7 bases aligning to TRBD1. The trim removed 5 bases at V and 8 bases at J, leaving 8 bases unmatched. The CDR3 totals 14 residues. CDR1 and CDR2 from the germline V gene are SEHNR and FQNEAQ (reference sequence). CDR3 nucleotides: TGTGCCAGCAGCCTAAGACAGGGTGGCGAAAAACTGTTTTTT. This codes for CASSLRQGGEKLFF.

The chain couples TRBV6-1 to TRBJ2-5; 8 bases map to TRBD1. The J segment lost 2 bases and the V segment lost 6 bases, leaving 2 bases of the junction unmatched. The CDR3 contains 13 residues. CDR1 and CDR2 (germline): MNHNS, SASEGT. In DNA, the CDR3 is TGTGCCAGCAGAAGGACAGGGCAAGAGACCCAGTACTTC. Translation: CASRRTGQETQYF.

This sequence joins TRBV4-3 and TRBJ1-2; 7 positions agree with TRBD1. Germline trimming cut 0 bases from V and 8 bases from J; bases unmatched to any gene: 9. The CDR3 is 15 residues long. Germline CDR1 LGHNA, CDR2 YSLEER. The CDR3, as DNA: TGCGCCAGCAGCCAAGATCGGTGGAGGGGGCAGGGCTACACCTTC. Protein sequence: CASSQDRWRGQGYTF.

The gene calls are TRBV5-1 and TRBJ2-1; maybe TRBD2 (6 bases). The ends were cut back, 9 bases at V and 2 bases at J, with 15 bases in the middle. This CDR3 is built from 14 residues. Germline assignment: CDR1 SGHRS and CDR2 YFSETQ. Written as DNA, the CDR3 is TGCGCCACCGCGACTGGGGGGACCTACAATGAGCAGTTCTTC. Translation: CATATGGTYNEQFF. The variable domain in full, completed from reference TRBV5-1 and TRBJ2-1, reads KAGVTQTPRYLIKTRGQQVTLSCSPISGHRSVSWYQQTPGQGLQFLFEYFSETQRNKGNFPGRFSGRQFSNSRSEMNVSTLELGDSALYLCATATGGTYNEQFFGPGTRLTVL.

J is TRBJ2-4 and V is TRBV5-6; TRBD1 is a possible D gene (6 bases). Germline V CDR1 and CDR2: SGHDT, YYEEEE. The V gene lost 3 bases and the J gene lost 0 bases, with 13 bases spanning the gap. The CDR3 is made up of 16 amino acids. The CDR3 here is CASSWQGPLAKNIQYF. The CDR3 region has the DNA TGTGCCAGCAGCTGGCAGGGGCCACTAGCCAAAAACATTCAGTACTTC. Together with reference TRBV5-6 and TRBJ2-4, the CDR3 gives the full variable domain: DAGVTQSPTHLIKTRGQQVTLRCSPKSGHDTVSWYQQALGQGPQFIFQYYEEEERQRGNFPDRFSGHQFPNYSSELNVNALLLGDSALYLCASSWQGPLAKNIQYFGAGTRLSVL.

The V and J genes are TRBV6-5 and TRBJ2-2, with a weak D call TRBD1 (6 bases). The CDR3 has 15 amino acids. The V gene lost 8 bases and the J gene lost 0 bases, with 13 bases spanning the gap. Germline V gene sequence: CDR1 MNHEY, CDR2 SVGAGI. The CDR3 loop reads CASGFNRANTGELFF. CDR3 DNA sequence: TGTGCCAGCGGGTTTAACAGGGCGAACACCGGGGAGCTGTTTTTT.

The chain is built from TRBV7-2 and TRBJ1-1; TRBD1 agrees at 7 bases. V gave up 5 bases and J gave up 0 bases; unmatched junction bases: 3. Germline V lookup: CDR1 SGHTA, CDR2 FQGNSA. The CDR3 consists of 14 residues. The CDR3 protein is CASSPGTVNTEAFF. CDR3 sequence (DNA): TGTGCCAGCAGCCCAGGGACAGTGAACACTGAAGCTTTCTTT.

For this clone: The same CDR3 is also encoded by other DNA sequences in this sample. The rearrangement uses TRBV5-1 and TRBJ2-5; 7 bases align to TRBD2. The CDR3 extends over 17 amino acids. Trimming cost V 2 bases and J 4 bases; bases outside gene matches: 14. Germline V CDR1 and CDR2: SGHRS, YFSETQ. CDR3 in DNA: TGCGCCAGCAGCTTTGGGGGGGGTCTCGGCCCCATAGAGACCCAGTACTTC. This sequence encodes CASSFGGGLGPIETQYF.

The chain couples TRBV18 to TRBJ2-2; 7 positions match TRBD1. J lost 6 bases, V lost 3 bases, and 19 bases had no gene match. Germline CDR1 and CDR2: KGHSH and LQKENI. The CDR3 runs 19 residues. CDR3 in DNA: TGTGCCAGCTCACCCCGCCTTTCCCGGTACCGGGACAGATCCGGGGAGCTGTTTTTT. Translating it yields CASSPRLSRYRDRSGELFF.

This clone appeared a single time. In nucleotides, the CDR3 is TGCAGCGTTTCAGGGACAGGGGTTCTAATGAACACTGAAGCTTTCTTT. Translation gives CSVSGTGVLMNTEAFF. This sequence joins TRBV29-1 and TRBJ1-1; 10 bases align to TRBD1. Germline values: CDR1 SQVTM, CDR2 ANQGSEA. The CDR3 has 16 residues. V lost 5 bases to trimming and J lost 0 bases; unmatched junction nucleotides: 9.

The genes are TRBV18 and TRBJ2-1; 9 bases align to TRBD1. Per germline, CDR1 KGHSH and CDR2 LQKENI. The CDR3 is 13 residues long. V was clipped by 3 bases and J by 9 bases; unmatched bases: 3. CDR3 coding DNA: TGTGCCAGCTCACCGGGACAGGGTTTTGAGCAGTTCTTC. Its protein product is CASSPGQGFEQFF.

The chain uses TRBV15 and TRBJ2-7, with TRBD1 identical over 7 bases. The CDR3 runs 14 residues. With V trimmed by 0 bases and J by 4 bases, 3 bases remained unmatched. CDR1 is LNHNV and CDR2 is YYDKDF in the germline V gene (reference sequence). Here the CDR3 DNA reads TGTGCCACCAGCAGAGAGAGGGGGCATTACGAGCAGTACTTC. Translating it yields CATSRERGHYEQYF.

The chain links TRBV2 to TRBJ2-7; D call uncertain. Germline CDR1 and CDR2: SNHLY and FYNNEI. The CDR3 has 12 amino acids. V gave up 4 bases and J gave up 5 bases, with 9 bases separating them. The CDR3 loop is CASSGLGDEQYF. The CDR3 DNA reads TGTGCCAGCAGTGGACTGGGTGACGAGCAGTACTTC.

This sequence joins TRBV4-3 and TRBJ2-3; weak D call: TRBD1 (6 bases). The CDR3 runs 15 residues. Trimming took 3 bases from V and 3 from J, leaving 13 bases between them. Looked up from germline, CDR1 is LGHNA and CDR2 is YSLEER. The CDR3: CASSHDLDRTDTQYF. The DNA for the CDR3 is TGCGCCAGCAGCCACGACTTGGACAGAACAGATACGCAGTATTTT.

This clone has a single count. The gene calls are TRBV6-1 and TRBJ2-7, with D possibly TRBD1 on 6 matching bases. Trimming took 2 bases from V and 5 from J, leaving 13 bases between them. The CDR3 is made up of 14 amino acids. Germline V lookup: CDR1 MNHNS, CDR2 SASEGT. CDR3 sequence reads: CASSELGARDEQYF. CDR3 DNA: TGTGCCAGCAGTGAACTGGGGGCGCGGGACGAGCAGTACTTC.

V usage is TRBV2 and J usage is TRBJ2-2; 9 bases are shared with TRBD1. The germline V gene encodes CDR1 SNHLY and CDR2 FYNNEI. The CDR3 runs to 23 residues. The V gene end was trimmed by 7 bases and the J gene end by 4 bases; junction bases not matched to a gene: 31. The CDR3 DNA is TGTGCCAGCATACCCCGGGACAGGGAACGGTTGGTAGCGGGTCGATTGAGCACCGGGGAGCTGTTTTTT. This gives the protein CASIPRDRERLVAGRLSTGELFF.

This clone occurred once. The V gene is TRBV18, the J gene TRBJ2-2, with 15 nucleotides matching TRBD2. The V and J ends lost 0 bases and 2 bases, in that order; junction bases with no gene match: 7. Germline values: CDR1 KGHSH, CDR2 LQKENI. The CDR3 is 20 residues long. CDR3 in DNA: TGTGCCAGCTCACCACCGGGACTAGCGGGAGGAACACTTAACACCGGGGAGCTGTTTTTT. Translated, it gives CASSPPGLAGGTLNTGELFF.

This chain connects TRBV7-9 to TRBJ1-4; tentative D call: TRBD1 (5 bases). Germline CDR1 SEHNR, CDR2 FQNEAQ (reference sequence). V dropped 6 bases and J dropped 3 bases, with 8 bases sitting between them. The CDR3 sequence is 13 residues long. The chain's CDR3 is CASRWDSNEKLFF. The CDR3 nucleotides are TGTGCCAGCAGATGGGACTCTAATGAAAAACTGTTTTTT.

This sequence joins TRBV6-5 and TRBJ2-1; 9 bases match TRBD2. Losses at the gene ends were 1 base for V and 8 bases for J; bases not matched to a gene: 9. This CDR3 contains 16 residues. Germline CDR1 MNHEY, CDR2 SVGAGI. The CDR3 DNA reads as TGTGCCAGCAGTTACTTGACTGCTAGCGGGAACGATGAGCAGTTCTTC. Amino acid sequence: CASSYLTASGNDEQFF.

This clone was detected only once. CDR3 bases: TGTGCCAGCAGCATCTACAGGGAAACCGGGGAGCTGTTTTTT. Translating gives CASSIYRETGELFF. The chain joins TRBV7-9 to TRBJ2-2; D is perhaps TRBD1 (6 bases). Per the germline V gene, CDR1 is SEHNR and CDR2 is FQNEAQ (reference sequence). V lost 5 bases, J lost 5 bases, and 12 bases lay in between. This CDR3 has 14 residues. Combining the CDR3 with reference TRBV7-9 and TRBJ2-2 gives the whole variable domain DTGVSQNPRHKITKRGQNVTFRCDPISEHNRLYWYRQTLGQGPEFLTYFQNEAQLEKSRLLSDRFSAERPKGSFSTLEIQRTEQGDSAMYLCASSIYRETGELFFGEGSRLTVL.

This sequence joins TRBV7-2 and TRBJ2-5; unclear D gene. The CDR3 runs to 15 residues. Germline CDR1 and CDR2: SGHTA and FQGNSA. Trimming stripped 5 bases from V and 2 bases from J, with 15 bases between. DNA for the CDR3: TGTGCCAGCAGCCCTCGTTGGAACGGGCAAGAGACCCAGTACTTC. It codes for CASSPRWNGQETQYF.

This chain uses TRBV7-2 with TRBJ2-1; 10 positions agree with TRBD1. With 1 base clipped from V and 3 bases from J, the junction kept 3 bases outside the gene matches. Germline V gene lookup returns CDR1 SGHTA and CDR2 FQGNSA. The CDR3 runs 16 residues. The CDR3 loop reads CASSLDGTGDYNEQFF. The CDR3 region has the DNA TGTGCCAGCAGCTTAGACGGGACAGGGGACTACAATGAGCAGTTCTTC.

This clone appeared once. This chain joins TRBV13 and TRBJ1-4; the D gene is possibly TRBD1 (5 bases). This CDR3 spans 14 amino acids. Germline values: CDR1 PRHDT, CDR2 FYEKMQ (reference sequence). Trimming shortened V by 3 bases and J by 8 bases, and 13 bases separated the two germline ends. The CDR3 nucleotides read TGTGCCAGCAGCTTCGTCAGGGAAGGCGAAAAACTGTTTTTT. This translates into CASSFVREGEKLFF. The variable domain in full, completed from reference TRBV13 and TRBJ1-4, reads AAGVIQSPRHLIKEKRETATLKCYPIPRHDTVYWYQQGPGQDPQFLISFYEKMQSDKGSIPDRFSAQQFSDYHSELNMSSLELGDSALYFCASSFVREGEKLFFGSGTQLSVL.

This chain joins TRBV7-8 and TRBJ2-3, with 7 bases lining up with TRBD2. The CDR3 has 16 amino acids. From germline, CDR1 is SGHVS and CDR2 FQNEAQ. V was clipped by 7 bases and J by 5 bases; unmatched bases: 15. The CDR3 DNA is TGTGCCAGCACCACGCCGCCTAGAGGGAGGGAAGATACGCAGTATTTT. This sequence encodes CASTTPPRGREDTQYF.

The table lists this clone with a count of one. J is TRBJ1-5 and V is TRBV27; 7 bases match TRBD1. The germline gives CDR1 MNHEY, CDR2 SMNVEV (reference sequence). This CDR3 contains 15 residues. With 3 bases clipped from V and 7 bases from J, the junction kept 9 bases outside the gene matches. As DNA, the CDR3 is TGTGCCAGCAGTTTTGTCGGTACAGGGGAGCAGCCCCAGCATTTT. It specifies CASSFVGTGEQPQHF.

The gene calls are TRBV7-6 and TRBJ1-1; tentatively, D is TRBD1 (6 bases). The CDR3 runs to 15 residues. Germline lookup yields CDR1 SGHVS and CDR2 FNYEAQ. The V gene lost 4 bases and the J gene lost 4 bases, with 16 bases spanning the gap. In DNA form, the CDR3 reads TGTGCCAGCAGCTCAGGGGCCTTGACATCCACTGAAGCTTTCTTT. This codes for CASSSGALTSTEAFF.